The clone carrying this T cell receptor (beta chain) was detected a few times. Authors' analysis steps: Nucleated cell counts were estimated from reference gene primer amplification. The assay was immunoSEQ multiplex PCR, and TCRdb's table has in-frame clones only and misses some. V and J calls and clone size are given by that table; D and trimming were obtained from the DNA. Here the sample spans some 220,000 clones, over 70% being singletons. The data were obtained in a study of blood T cell repertoires in COVID-19. Study as a whole: The study drew acute and convalescent COVID-19 samples from the United States, Italy and Spain. Sample material is recorded as cDNA or gDNA derived from T cells, B-cell-depleted T cells, or PBMCs.

The material sequenced was peripheral blood. The TCR originated in a woman aged 70 to 79 with acute or convalescent COVID-19.

The CDR3 DNA follows: TGTGCCAGCAGCTTGGAACTAGCGGGGGGGTTGGAGTTCTTC. This encodes CASSLELAGGLEFF. V is TRBV5-5 and J is TRBJ2-1, with 13 bases identical to TRBD2. Germline CDR1 and CDR2: SGHKS and YYEKEE (reference sequence). The CDR3 covers 14 residues. The junction had 5 bases not matched to a gene; V was cut back by 0 bases and J by 14 bases.